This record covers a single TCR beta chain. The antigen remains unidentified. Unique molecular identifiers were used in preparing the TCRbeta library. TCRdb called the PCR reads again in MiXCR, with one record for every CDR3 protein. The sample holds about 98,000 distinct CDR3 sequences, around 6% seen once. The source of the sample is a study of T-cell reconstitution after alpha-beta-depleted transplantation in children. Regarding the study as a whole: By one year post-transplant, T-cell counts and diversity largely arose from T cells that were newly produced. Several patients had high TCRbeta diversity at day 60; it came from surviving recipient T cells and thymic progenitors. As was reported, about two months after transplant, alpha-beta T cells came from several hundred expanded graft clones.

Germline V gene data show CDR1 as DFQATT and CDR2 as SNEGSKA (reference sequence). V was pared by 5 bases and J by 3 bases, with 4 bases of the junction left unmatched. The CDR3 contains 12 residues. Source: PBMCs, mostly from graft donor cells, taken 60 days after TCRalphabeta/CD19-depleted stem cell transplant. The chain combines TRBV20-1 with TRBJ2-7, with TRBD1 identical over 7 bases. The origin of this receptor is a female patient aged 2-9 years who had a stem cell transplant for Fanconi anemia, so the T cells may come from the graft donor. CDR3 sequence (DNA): TGCAGTGCTCATAGGGACAGCTACGAGCAGTACTTC. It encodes CSAHRDSYEQYF.